The present T cell receptor beta chain was sequenced within a study of cytomegalovirus exposure and HLA in healthy donors. Primers: 60 Vbeta forward and 13 Jbeta reverse. Only in-frame clones appear in the TCRdb table, and some are missing; sequencing was by immunoSEQ multiplex PCR. The top ten hold 1.7% of the sample, which has 250,000 or so clones, about nine tenths seen once. Turning to this clone: Its antigen is not identified.

Points from the study as a whole: In vitro confirmation showed a few CMV-associated chains to be CMV antigen specific.

In germline, CDR1 is SGHRS, CDR2 YFSETQ. There are 15 residues in the CDR3. J lost 9 bases, V lost 3 bases, and 7 bases had no gene match. The origin of this receptor is a girl aged 2 to 9 in good health and CMV-seronegative. The sample taken for sequencing was PBMCs. The gene calls are TRBV5-1 and TRBJ2-7, with 15 bases fitting TRBD2. The CDR3: CASSWDRTSGRAQYF. The CDR3 DNA reads as TGCGCCAGCAGCTGGGACAGGACTAGCGGGAGGGCGCAGTACTTC.